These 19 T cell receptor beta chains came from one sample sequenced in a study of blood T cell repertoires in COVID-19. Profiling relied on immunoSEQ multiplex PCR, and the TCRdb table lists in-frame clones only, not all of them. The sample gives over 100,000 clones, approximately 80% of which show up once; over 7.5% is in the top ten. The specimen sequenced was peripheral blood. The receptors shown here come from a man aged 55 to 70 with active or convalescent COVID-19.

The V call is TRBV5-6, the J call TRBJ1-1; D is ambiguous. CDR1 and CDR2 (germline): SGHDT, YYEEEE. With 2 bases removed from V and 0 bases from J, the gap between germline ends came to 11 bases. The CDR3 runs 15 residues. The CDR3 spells CASSFRRTVNTEAFF. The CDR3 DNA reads TGTGCCAGCAGCTTTCGGCGGACTGTGAACACTGAAGCTTTCTTT.

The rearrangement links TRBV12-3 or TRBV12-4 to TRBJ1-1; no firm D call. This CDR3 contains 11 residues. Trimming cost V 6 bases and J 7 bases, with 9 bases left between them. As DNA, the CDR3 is TGTGCCAGCAGCCCGGGGATTGAAGCTTTCTTT. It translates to CASSPGIEAFF.

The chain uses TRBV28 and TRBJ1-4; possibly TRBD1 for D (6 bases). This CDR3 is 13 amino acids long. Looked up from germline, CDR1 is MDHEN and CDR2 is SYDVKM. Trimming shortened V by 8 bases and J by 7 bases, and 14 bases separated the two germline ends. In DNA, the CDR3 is TGTGCCAGCTGGGCGGGGGCAGCTGAAAAACTGTTTTTT. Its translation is CASWAGAAEKLFF.

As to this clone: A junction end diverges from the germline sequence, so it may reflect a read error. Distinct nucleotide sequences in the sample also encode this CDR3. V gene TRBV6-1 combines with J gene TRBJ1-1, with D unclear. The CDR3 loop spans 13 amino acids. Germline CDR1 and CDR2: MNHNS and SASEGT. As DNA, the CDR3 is TGTGCCAGCAGTGAACAGGTTAACACTGAAGCTTTTTTT. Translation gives CASSEQVNTEAFF.

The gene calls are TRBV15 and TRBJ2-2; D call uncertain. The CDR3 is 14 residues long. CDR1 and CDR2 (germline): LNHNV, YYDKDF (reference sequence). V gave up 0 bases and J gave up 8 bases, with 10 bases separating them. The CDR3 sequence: CATSRDLLGGELFF. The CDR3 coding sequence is TGTGCCACCAGCAGAGATCTGCTCGGGGGGGAGCTGTTTTTT.

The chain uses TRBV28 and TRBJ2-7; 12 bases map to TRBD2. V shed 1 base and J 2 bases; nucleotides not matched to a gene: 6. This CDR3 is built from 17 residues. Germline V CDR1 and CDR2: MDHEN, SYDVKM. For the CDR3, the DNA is TGTGCCAGCAGTTTATTTTCTAGCGGGAGGGCGGCCTACGAGCAGTACTTC. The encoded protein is CASSLFSSGRAAYEQYF.

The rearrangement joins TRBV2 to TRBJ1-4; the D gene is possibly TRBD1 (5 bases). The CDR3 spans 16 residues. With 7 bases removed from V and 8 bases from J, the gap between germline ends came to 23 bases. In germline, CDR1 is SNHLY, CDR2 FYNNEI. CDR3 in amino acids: CASTRDQGGGQEKLFF. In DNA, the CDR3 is TGTGCCAGCACCAGAGACCAGGGAGGAGGTCAGGAAAAACTGTTTTTT.

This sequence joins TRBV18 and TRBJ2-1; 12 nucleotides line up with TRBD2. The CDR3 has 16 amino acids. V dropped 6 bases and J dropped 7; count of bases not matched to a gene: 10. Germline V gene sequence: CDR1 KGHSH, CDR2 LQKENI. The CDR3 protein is CASSSEGTSGPNEQFF. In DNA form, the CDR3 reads TGTGCCAGCTCCTCCGAGGGGACTAGCGGGCCTAATGAGCAGTTCTTC.

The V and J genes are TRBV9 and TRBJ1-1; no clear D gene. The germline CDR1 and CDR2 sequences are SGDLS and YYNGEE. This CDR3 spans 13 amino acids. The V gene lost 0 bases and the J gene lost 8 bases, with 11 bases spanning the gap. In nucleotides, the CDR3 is TGTGCCAGCAGCGTAGTCGAGGGCTCCGAAGCTTTCTTT. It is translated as CASSVVEGSEAFF.

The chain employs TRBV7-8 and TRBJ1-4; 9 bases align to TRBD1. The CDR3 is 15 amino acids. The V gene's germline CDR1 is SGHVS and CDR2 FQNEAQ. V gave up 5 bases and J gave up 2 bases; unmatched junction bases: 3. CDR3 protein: CASSLGTGTNEKLFF. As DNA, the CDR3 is TGTGCCAGCAGCCTAGGGACAGGGACTAATGAAAAACTGTTTTTT.

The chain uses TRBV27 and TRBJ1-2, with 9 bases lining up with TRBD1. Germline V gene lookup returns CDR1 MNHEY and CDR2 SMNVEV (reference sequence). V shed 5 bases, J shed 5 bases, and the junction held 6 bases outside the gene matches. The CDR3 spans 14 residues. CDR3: CASSRTGAAYGYTF. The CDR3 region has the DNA TGTGCCAGCAGTAGGACAGGGGCCGCTTATGGCTACACCTTC.

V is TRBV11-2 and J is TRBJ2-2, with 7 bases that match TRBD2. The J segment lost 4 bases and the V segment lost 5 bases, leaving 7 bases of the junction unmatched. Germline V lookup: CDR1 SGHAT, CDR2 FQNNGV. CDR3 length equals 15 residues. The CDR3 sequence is CASSPRGVSTGELFF. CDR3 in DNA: TGTGCCAGCAGCCCTCGGGGGGTGAGCACCGGGGAGCTGTTTTTT.

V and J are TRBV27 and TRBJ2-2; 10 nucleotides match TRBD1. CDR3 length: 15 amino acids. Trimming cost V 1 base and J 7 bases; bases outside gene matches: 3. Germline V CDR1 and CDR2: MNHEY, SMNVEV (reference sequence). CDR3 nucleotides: TGTGCCAGCAGTTTATTTAGGACAGGGGGCGGGGAGCTGTTTTTT. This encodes CASSLFRTGGGELFF.

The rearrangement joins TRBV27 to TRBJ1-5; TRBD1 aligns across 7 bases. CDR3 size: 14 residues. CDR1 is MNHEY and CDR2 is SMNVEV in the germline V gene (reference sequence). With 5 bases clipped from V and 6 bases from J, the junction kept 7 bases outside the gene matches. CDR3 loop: CASSVKGAVQPQHF. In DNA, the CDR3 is TGTGCCAGCAGTGTCAAGGGGGCGGTTCAGCCCCAGCATTTT.

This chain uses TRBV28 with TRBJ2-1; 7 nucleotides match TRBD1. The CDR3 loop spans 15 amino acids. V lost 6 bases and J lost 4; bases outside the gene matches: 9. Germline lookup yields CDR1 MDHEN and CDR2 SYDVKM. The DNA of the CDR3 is TGTGCCAGCAGACTATCCGGGACAGATTACAATGAGCAGTTCTTC. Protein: CASRLSGTDYNEQFF.

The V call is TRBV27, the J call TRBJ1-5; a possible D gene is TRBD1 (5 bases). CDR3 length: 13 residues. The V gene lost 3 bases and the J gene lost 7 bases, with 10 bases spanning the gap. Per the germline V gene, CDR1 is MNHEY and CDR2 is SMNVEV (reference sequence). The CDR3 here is CASSFRGRQPQHF. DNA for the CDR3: TGTGCCAGCAGTTTCCGGGGGAGGCAGCCCCAGCATTTT.

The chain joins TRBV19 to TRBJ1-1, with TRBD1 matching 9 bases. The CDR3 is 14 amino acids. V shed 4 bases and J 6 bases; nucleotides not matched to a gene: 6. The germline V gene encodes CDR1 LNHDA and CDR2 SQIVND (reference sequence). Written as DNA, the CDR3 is TGTGCCAGTAGTACTCTTCGGGACAGGGCTGAAGCTTTCTTT. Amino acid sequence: CASSTLRDRAEAFF.

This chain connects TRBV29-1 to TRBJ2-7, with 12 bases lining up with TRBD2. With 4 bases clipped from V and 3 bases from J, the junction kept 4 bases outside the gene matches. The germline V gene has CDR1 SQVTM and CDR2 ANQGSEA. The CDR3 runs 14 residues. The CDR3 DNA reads TGCAGCGTTGGCGGACTAGCGGGGAACTACGAGCAGTACTTC. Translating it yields CSVGGLAGNYEQYF.

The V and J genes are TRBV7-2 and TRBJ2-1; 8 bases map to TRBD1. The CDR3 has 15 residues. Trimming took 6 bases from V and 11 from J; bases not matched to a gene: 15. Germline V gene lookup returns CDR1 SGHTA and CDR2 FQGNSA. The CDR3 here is CASRSAGGISTQQFF. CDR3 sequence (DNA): TGTGCCAGCAGATCGGCAGGGGGCATCTCTACCCAGCAGTTCTTC.